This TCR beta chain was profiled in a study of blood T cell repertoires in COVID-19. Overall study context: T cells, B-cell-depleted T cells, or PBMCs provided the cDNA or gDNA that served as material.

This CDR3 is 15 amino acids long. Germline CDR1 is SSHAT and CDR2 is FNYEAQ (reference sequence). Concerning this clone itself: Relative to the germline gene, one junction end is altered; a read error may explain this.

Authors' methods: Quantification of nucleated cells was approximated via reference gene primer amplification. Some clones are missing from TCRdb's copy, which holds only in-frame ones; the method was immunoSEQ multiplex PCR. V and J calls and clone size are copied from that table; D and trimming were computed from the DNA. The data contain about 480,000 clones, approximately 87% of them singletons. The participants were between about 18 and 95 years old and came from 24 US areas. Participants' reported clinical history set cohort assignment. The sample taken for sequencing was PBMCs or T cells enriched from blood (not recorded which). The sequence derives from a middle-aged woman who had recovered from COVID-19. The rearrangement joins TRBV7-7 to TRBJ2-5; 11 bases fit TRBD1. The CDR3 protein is CASSPGQGASRTQYF. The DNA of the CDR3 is TGTGCTAGCAGCCCCGGACAGGGGGCTTCGAGGACCCAGTACTTC.